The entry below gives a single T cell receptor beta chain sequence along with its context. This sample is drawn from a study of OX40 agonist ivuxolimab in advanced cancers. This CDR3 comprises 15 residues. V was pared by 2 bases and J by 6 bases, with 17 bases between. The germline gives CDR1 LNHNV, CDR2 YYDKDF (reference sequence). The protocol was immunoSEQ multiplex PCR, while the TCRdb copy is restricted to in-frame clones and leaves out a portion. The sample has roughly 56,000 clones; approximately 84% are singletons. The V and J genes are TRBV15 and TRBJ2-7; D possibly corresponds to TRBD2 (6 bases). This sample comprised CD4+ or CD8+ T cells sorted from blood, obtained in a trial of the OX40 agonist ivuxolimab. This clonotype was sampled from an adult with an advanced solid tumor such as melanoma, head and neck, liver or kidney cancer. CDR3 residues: CATSRRDGGGSEQYF. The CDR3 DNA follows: TGTGCCACCAGCAGAAGGGATGGGGGAGGTAGCGAGCAGTACTTC.